This T cell receptor beta chain was sequenced for a study of immune evolution from preneoplasia to lung adenocarcinoma. Study observations and caveats: Compared with EGFR-mutant or double wild-type lesions, KRAS-mutant nodules were more clonal.

The V and J ends lost 5 bases and 3 bases, in that order; junction bases with no gene match: 10. Germline V CDR1 and CDR2: SGHTA, FQGTGA. This CDR3 contains 16 residues. Premalignant or tumor cells were enriched by macro-dissection after pathologic assessment. Comments on this clone: The antigen remains unidentified.

Libraries were prepared by immunoSEQ multiplex PCR; TCRdb keeps only in-frame clonotypes and omits some of them. The sample yields 9,100 or so clones, about three quarters seen once. Sequenced sample: FFPE lung adenocarcinoma in situ tissue. The V gene is TRBV7-3, the J gene TRBJ2-1; 7 bases are shared with TRBD2. This clonotype originated in a person aged 55-80 years with lung adenocarcinoma. The CDR3 reads CASSPALADYYNEQFF. The CDR3 DNA follows: TGTGCCAGCAGCCCAGCCCTAGCGGACTACTACAATGAGCAGTTCTTC.